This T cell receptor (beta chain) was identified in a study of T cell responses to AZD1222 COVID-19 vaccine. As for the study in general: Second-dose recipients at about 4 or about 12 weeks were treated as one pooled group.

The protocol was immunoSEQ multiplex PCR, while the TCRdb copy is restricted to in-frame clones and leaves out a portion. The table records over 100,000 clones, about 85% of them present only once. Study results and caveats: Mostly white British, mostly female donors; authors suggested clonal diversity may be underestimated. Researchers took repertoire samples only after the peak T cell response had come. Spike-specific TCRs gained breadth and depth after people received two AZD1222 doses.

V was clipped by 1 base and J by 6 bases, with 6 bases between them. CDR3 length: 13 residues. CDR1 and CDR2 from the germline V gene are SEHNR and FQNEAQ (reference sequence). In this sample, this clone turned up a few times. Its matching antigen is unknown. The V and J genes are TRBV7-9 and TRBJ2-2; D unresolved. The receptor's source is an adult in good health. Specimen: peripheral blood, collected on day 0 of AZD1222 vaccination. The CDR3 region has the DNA TGTGCCAGCAGCTTAGTGGTCCCCGGGGAGCTGTTTTTT. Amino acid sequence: CASSLVVPGELFF.